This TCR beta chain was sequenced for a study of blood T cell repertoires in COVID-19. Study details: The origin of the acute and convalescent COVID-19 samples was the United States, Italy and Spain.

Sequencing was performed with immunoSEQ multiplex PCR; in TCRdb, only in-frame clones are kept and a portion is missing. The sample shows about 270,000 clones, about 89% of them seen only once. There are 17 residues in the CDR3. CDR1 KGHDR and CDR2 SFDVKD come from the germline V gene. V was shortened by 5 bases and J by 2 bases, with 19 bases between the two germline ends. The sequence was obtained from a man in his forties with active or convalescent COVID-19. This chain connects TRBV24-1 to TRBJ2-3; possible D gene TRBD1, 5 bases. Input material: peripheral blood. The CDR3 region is CATSGVSTVENTDTQYF. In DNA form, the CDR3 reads TGTGCCACCAGTGGGGTTTCGACAGTGGAGAACACAGATACGCAGTATTTT.